The rows below give T cell receptor beta chains drawn from one sample of a study of blood T cell repertoires in COVID-19. Clones were read by immunoSEQ multiplex PCR, and TCRdb kept only the in-frame ones, dropping some. The data show about 150,000 clones, around 82% seen once. Sequences were obtained from peripheral blood. The receptors stem from a human donor with acute or convalescent COVID-19. The donor label of this sample is uncertain. The CDR3 runs from the conserved cysteine through the conserved F or W. The order of the fields is J gene, V gene, clone size, D gene, CDR3 protein, CDR3 DNA. The D gene is left open where the match is weak. Where a row states a size, it is once, few, many or the class of an expanded clone; other rows omit it.

j_call: TRBJ2-3
v_call: TRBV6-5
clone_size: NA
d_call: NA
cdr3_aa: CASIQGGPQYF
cdr3_nt: TGTGCCAGCATTCAGGGAGGACCGCAGTATTTT

j_call: TRBJ2-3
v_call: TRBV5-1
clone_size: once
d_call: NA
cdr3_aa: CASSLEGARRLDTQYF
cdr3_nt: TGCGCCAGCAGCTTGGAAGGGGCGCGACGGTTAGATACGCAGTATTTT

j_call: TRBJ1-4
v_call: TRBV2
clone_size: NA
d_call: TRBD1
cdr3_aa: CASSPGTGTKKLFF
cdr3_nt: TGTGCCAGCAGTCCCGGGACAGGGACTAAAAAACTGTTTTTT

j_call: TRBJ1-4
v_call: TRBV6-6
clone_size: NA
d_call: TRBD1
cdr3_aa: CASSPGQGIATNEKLFF
cdr3_nt: TGTGCCAGCAGTCCGGGACAGGGTATTGCAACTAATGAAAAACTGTTTTTT

j_call: TRBJ1-3
v_call: TRBV5-1
clone_size: NA
d_call: NA
cdr3_aa: CASSTLKGSGNTIYF
cdr3_nt: TGCGCCAGCAGCACCCTCAAGGGGTCTGGAAACACCATATATTTT

j_call: TRBJ1-4
v_call: TRBV27
clone_size: NA
d_call: NA
cdr3_aa: CASSWTGKVGEKLFF
cdr3_nt: TGTGCCAGCAGTTGGACCGGGAAGGTGGGTGAAAAACTGTTTTTT

j_call: TRBJ1-2
v_call: TRBV9
clone_size: once
d_call: NA
cdr3_aa: CASSQGSNYGYTF
cdr3_nt: TGTGCCAGCTCGCAGGGGTCAAACTATGGCTACACCTTC

j_call: TRBJ2-1
v_call: TRBV27
clone_size: NA
d_call: NA
cdr3_aa: CTSRHRDKNYNEQFF
cdr3_nt: TGTACCAGCAGACACCGGGACAAGAACTACAATGAGCAGTTCTTC

j_call: TRBJ1-2
v_call: TRBV4-1
clone_size: NA
d_call: TRBD1
cdr3_aa: CASSQIFDRDYGYTF
cdr3_nt: TGCGCCAGCAGCCAGATATTCGACAGGGACTATGGCTACACCTTC

j_call: TRBJ1-2
v_call: TRBV7-2
clone_size: once
d_call: TRBD1
cdr3_aa: CASSPSRGRYGYTF
cdr3_nt: TGTGCCAGCAGCCCCTCCAGGGGGAGGTATGGCTACACCTTC

j_call: TRBJ2-5
v_call: TRBV2
clone_size: NA
d_call: TRBD2
cdr3_aa: CAREGLAQETQYF
cdr3_nt: TGTGCCAGGGAGGGACTAGCACAAGAGACCCAGTACTTC

j_call: TRBJ1-2
v_call: TRBV4-1
clone_size: NA
d_call: NA
cdr3_aa: CASSVRNLGDGYTF
cdr3_nt: TGCGCCAGCAGCGTGCGTAACCTAGGGGATGGCTACACCTTC

j_call: TRBJ1-1
v_call: TRBV4-2
clone_size: NA
d_call: TRBD1
cdr3_aa: CASSQDGGTGGMNTEAFF
cdr3_nt: TGTGCCAGCAGCCAAGATGGGGGGACAGGGGGAATGAACACTGAAGCTTTCTTT

j_call: TRBJ1-2
v_call: TRBV5-1
clone_size: NA
d_call: NA
cdr3_aa: CASSLAKTGSFYGYTF
cdr3_nt: TGCGCCAGCAGCTTGGCCAAGACAGGAAGCTTCTATGGCTACACCTTC

j_call: TRBJ1-2
v_call: TRBV18
clone_size: NA
d_call: NA
cdr3_aa: CASSPNLDFGNYGYTF
cdr3_nt: TGTGCCAGCTCACCAAACCTAGATTTCGGTAACTATGGCTACACCTTC

j_call: TRBJ1-2
v_call: TRBV19
clone_size: NA
d_call: TRBD1
cdr3_aa: CASSPIDRVGYTF
cdr3_nt: TGTGCCAGTAGTCCGATCGACAGGGTTGGCTACACCTTC

j_call: TRBJ1-4
v_call: TRBV19
clone_size: NA
d_call: NA
cdr3_aa: CASRWMAATNEKLFF
cdr3_nt: TGTGCCAGTAGGTGGATGGCGGCAACTAATGAAAAACTGTTTTTT